The 11 T cell receptor beta chains below come from one sample, sequenced in a study of shared clonotypes between healthy human individuals. TCRdb's table, derived via immunoSEQ multiplex PCR, lists solely in-frame clones and lacks some. The data hold roughly 1 million clones, with about 70% observed a single time. The sequenced sample consisted of memory CD4+ T cells sorted from blood. Indicated subset: CD45RA-negative fraction. These receptors were taken from a young man in good health.

About this clone: Given a much more abundant clone one base away, this may be a read error. The chain joins TRBV9 to TRBJ1-1, with 10 bases lining up with TRBD1. Germline CDR1 reads SGDLS; CDR2 reads YYNGEE. This CDR3 has 15 residues. The CDR3, as DNA: TGTGCCAACAGCTTCCGGACAGGGGGAGGCACTGAAGCTTTCTTT. Protein sequence: CANSFRTGGGTEAFF.

This chain links TRBV5-4 with TRBJ2-7, with 11 positions matching TRBD2. V was pared by 4 bases and J by 1 base, with 7 bases of the junction left unmatched. Germline V gene lookup returns CDR1 SGHNT and CDR2 YYREEE (reference sequence). This CDR3 has 16 amino acids. The CDR3 loop is CASSRAGTSGSYEQYF. CDR3 bases: TGTGCCAGCAGCCGGGCCGGGACTAGCGGTTCCTACGAGCAGTACTTC.

The chain uses TRBV7-2 and TRBJ2-3; TRBD2 might be the D (6 bases). V lost 7 bases and J lost 5, with 19 bases in between. Germline V gene lookup returns CDR1 SGHTA and CDR2 FQGNSA. The CDR3 is made up of 15 amino acids. The CDR3 DNA reads TGTGCCAGCACCCCGTGGCGGGATTCGGGAGATACGCAGTATTTT. Protein sequence: CASTPWRDSGDTQYF.

V gene TRBV6-1 combines with J gene TRBJ1-3; a weak D match, TRBD1 (5 bases). The CDR3 runs to 15 residues. Per the germline V gene, CDR1 is MNHNS and CDR2 is SASEGT. Trimming cost V 8 bases and J 1 base, with 15 bases left between them. The CDR3 coding sequence is TGTGCCAGCGGGAGCATGGGGGGTTCTGGAAACACCATATATTTT. Amino acid sequence: CASGSMGGSGNTIYF.

The sample holds many counts of this clone. V gene TRBV10-2 combines with J gene TRBJ2-7; 11 nucleotides align to TRBD2. The CDR3 totals 13 residues. Germline CDR1 WSHSY, CDR2 SAAADI. With V trimmed by 6 bases and J by 5 bases, 3 bases remained unmatched. In nucleotides, the CDR3 is TGCGCCAGCAGAACTAGCGGGGGCGACGAGCAGTACTTC. It codes for CASRTSGGDEQYF.

A remark on this clone: The sample carries other DNA sequences with the same CDR3. CDR3 nucleotides: TGTGCCTGGAGTGGCCGGGGGCCCACTGAAGCTTTCTTT. Translated: CAWSGRGPTEAFF. The chain uses TRBV30 and TRBJ1-1; D is possibly TRBD1 (6 bases). The length of the CDR3 is 13 residues. Per the germline V gene, CDR1 is GTSNPN and CDR2 is SVGIG (reference sequence). V was cut by 1 base and J by 4 bases, with 10 bases left in between.

The genes are TRBV28 and TRBJ2-3; weak D call: TRBD1 (6 bases). Looked up from germline, CDR1 is MDHEN and CDR2 is SYDVKM. The CDR3 sequence is 14 residues long. The ends were cut back, 5 bases at V and 5 bases at J, with 14 bases in the middle. The DNA for the CDR3 is TGTGCCAGCAGTATTCTACAGGGCGGAGATACGCAGTATTTT. It codes for CASSILQGGDTQYF.

The chain has TRBV2 and TRBJ2-2; D may be TRBD2 (6 bases). Looked up from germline, CDR1 is SNHLY and CDR2 is FYNNEI. CDR3 length: 15 amino acids. Trimming cost V 5 bases and J 7 bases, with 17 bases left between them. In DNA form, the CDR3 reads TGTGCCAGCAGTTGGACGGGAGCATTCGGCGGGGAGCTGTTTTTT. This codes for CASSWTGAFGGELFF.

The gene calls are TRBV15 and TRBJ1-1; 8 positions match TRBD1. V dropped 0 bases and J dropped 13; count of bases not matched to a gene: 10. The germline CDR1 and CDR2 sequences are LNHNV and YYDKDF (reference sequence). This CDR3 has 14 residues. Written as DNA, the CDR3 is TGTGCCACCAGCAGAGATCTCCAGGACAGGGTTGGTTTCTTT. Encoded protein: CATSRDLQDRVGFF.

The chain combines TRBV9 with TRBJ2-1; TRBD2 matches at 14 bases. This CDR3 is built from 13 residues. The ends lost 7 bases at V and 8 bases at J; junction bases unmatched: 2. The germline V gene has CDR1 SGDLS and CDR2 YYNGEE. The CDR3 spells CASGLAGGYEQFF. CDR3 sequence (DNA): TGTGCCAGCGGACTAGCGGGAGGTTATGAGCAGTTCTTC.

The chain joins TRBV29-1 to TRBJ2-5, with TRBD1 identical over 7 bases. Germline V gene lookup returns CDR1 SQVTM and CDR2 ANQGSEA. Trimming removed 3 bases from V and 6 bases from J; junction bases left unmatched: 7. This CDR3 contains 13 residues. The CDR3 is CSVDEQGSQTQYF. In DNA form, the CDR3 reads TGCAGCGTTGACGAACAGGGGTCACAGACCCAGTACTTC.